This TCR beta chain originates from a study of shared clonotypes between healthy human individuals. Sequenced by immunoSEQ multiplex PCR; TCRdb stores in-frame clones only, minus some. The sample carries about 1 million clones, approximately 68% recorded once. This clone has a single count. Sequenced: memory CD4+ T cells sorted from blood. As to subset: CD45RA-negative fraction. This TCR derives from a man aged 18 to 35 in good health.

This chain's CDR3 is CASSFGQNYNSPLHF. The CDR3 region has the DNA TGTGCCAGCAGCTTTGGGCAGAACTATAATTCACCCCTCCACTTT. V gene TRBV7-9 combines with J gene TRBJ1-6; D remains ambiguous. The CDR3 runs 15 residues. Germline-derived CDR1 and CDR2 are SEHNR and FQNEAQ (reference sequence). V was pared by 3 bases and J by 3 bases, with 9 bases between.